This T cell receptor (beta chain) was recorded in a study of blood T cell repertoires in COVID-19. This CDR3 contains 14 residues. Looked up from germline, CDR1 is MNHEY and CDR2 is SVGAGI. Deletions cut 5 bases from V and 1 base from J, with 11 bases between. The table came from immunoSEQ multiplex PCR; TCRdb's copy has only in-frame clones and leaves some out. The sample lists 310,000 or so clones; about nine tenths were seen once. The chain uses TRBV6-5 and TRBJ1-1; weak D call: TRBD1 (6 bases). The specimen sequenced was PBMCs or T cells enriched from blood (not recorded which). The TCR originated in a woman under 30 who had recovered from COVID-19. CDR3 sequence (DNA): TGTGCCAGCAGTCCAGGACAGAGGAACACTGAAGCTTTCTTT. Translation: CASSPGQRNTEAFF.